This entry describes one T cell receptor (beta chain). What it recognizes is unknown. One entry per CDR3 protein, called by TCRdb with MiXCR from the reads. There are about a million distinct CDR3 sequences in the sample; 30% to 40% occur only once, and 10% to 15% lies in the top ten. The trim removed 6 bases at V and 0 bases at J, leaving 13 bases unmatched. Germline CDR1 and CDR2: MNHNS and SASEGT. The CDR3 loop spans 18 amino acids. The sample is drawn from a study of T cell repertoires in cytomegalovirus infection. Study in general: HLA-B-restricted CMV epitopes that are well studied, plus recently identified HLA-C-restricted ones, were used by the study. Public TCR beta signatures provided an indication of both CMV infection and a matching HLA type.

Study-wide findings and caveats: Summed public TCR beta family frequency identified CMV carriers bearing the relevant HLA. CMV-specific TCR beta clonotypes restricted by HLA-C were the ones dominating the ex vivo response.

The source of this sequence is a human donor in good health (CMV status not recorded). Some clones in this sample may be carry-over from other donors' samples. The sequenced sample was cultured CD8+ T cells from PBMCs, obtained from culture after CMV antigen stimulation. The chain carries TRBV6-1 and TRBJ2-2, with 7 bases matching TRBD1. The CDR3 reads CASSRLRGGKANTGELFF. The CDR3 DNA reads TGTGCCAGCAGCCGCCTACGAGGGGGCAAAGCGAACACCGGGGAGCTGTTTTTT.